Following are 24 T cell receptor beta chains from one sample sequenced in a study of shared clonotypes between healthy human individuals. Clones were read by immunoSEQ multiplex PCR, and TCRdb kept only the in-frame ones, dropping some. Counted here are over a million clones, 75% to 80% occurring once; the ten biggest clones make up more than 0.55%. The sample consisted of memory CD4+ T cells from PBMCs. Stated subset: CD45RA-negative fraction. Every receptor here comes from a man younger than 35 in good health. Some clones in this sample may be carry-over from other donors' samples.

The chain carries TRBV28 and TRBJ2-2; D is unresolved. Trimming removed 7 bases from V and 2 bases from J, with 14 bases in between. The germline gives CDR1 MDHEN, CDR2 SYDVKM. There are 15 residues in the CDR3. The CDR3 protein is CASIDGIRNTGELFF. DNA for the CDR3: TGTGCCAGCATTGACGGCATCAGAAACACCGGGGAGCTGTTTTTT. The full variable domain, rest sourced from reference TRBV28 and TRBJ2-2, is DVKVTQSSRYLVKRTGEKVFLECVQDMDHENMFWYRQDPGLGLRLIYFSYDVKMKEKGDIPEGYSVSREKKERFSLILESASTNQTSMYLCASIDGIRNTGELFFGEGSRLTVL.

This chain uses TRBV5-1 with TRBJ2-3; 9 bases map to TRBD2. Germline-derived CDR1 and CDR2 are SGHRS and YFSETQ. The ends lost 4 bases at V and 0 bases at J; junction bases unmatched: 6. The CDR3 runs 16 residues. CDR3 loop: CASSQYSGGSTDTQYF. The CDR3 nucleotides are TGCGCCAGCAGCCAATATAGCGGGGGTAGCACAGATACGCAGTATTTT.

The V gene is TRBV9, the J gene TRBJ2-7; TRBD2 agrees at 14 bases. The CDR3 covers 16 residues. With 3 bases clipped from V and 4 bases from J, the junction kept 6 bases outside the gene matches. In germline, CDR1 is SGDLS, CDR2 YYNGEE. CDR3 nucleotide sequence: TGTGCCAGCAGCGCAACCGGGACTAGCGGGAGTTACGAGCAGTACTTC. Encoded protein: CASSATGTSGSYEQYF.

A word on this clone: Only one base separates this from a far larger clonotype, so it likely reflects a read error. The V gene is TRBV28, the J gene TRBJ1-5, with TRBD1 matching over 8 bases. This CDR3 is 14 amino acids long. V was clipped by 7 bases and J by 2 bases; unmatched bases: 4. The V gene's germline CDR1 is MDHEN and CDR2 SYDVKM. DNA of the CDR3: TGTGCCAGCAACCCGACAGGGGGCAATCAGCCCCAGCATTTT. Its translation: CASNPTGGNQPQHF.

The J gene is TRBJ1-1, the V gene TRBV5-1; the D gene is possibly TRBD1 (5 bases). V was pared by 4 bases and J by 4 bases, with 17 bases between. This CDR3 has 15 residues. The germline V gene has CDR1 SGHRS and CDR2 YFSETQ. The CDR3 is CASSPVSGVGTEAFF. The CDR3 nucleotides are TGCGCCAGCAGCCCAGTTTCGGGGGTGGGCACTGAAGCTTTCTTT.

The V call is TRBV20-1, the J call TRBJ1-2, with 7 bases aligning to TRBD1. From germline, CDR1 is DFQATT and CDR2 SNEGSKA (reference sequence). CDR3 length equals 11 residues. V lost 6 bases to trimming and J lost 11 bases; unmatched junction nucleotides: 9. The CDR3 sequence is CSAVGRGQYTF. The CDR3 DNA reads as TGCAGTGCCGTCGGGAGGGGGCAATACACCTTC.

This chain uses TRBV6-5 with TRBJ1-2; 7 bases line up with TRBD1. The length of the CDR3 is 15 residues. Germline V gene sequence: CDR1 MNHEY, CDR2 SVGAGI. With 4 bases clipped from V and 2 bases from J, the junction kept 7 bases outside the gene matches. The CDR3 protein is CASSSTGAKNYGYTF. The CDR3 DNA is TGTGCCAGCAGTTCAACAGGGGCGAAAAACTATGGCTACACCTTC.

The chain is built from TRBV9 and TRBJ1-4; D is possibly TRBD1 (6 bases). Per the germline V gene, CDR1 is SGDLS and CDR2 is YYNGEE. V was trimmed by 0 bases and J by 6 bases, leaving 12 bases between them. This CDR3 has 15 amino acids. The CDR3 nucleotides are TGTGCCAGCAGCGTAGATAACAGGGCCTATGAAAAACTGTTTTTT. It is translated as CASSVDNRAYEKLFF.

This CDR3 is CASSSSRDPINYGYTF. In DNA form, the CDR3 reads TGTGCCAGCAGCTCGAGCCGGGACCCCATTAACTATGGCTACACCTTC. This chain links TRBV11-2 with TRBJ1-2; the D gene is possibly TRBD1 (5 bases). Germline assignment: CDR1 SGHAT and CDR2 FQNNGV. This CDR3 region has 16 residues. V lost 4 bases, J lost 1 base, and 16 bases lay in between. Full variable domain (rest looked up from reference TRBV11-2 and TRBJ1-2): EAGVAQSPRYKIIEKRQSVAFWCNPISGHATLYWYQQILGQGPKLLIQFQNNGVVDDSQLPKDRFSAERLKGVDSTLKIQPAKLEDSAVYLCASSSSRDPINYGYTFGSGTRLTVV.

V is TRBV30 and J is TRBJ2-5; D is unclear. CDR1 and CDR2 (germline): GTSNPN, SVGIG (reference sequence). This CDR3 is built from 12 residues. Trimming pared 0 bases from V and 4 bases from J, leaving 6 bases between. CDR3 loop: CAWSVWAETQYF. The CDR3 DNA follows: TGTGCCTGGAGTGTATGGGCAGAGACCCAGTACTTC.

The chain employs TRBV5-1 and TRBJ2-1; the D gene is possibly TRBD1 (6 bases). From germline, CDR1 is SGHRS and CDR2 YFSETQ. The CDR3 is 12 residues long. V lost 0 bases and J 8 bases, leaving 6 bases between the germline ends. The CDR3 DNA reads as TGCGCCAGCAGCTTGGAGGGGGATGAGCAGTTCTTC. Its protein product is CASSLEGDEQFF.

As concerns this clone: The junction shows a germline mismatch at one end, possibly a read error. The J gene is TRBJ2-1, the V gene TRBV7-8; 8 nucleotides align to TRBD2. Germline V gene data show CDR1 as SGHVS and CDR2 as FQNEAQ. The CDR3 has 15 residues. CDR3 residues: CTSSPSGSSYNEQFF. The CDR3 DNA reads as TGTACCAGCAGCCCAAGCGGGAGCTCCTACAATGAGCAGTTCTTC.

This chain joins TRBV2 and TRBJ2-1, with D uncertain. The V gene lost 8 bases and the J gene lost 9 bases, with 14 bases spanning the gap. CDR3 size: 12 residues. Germline V gene data show CDR1 as SNHLY and CDR2 as FYNNEI. CDR3 sequence (DNA): TGTGCCAGCGCTACCGAAGCAGTTGAGCAGTTCTTC. This gives the protein CASATEAVEQFF.

The chain links TRBV19 to TRBJ2-2; D unclear. Between the trimmed V and J ends, which lost 3 bases and 8 bases, there was a span of 13 bases. The CDR3 has 14 residues. Germline lookup yields CDR1 LNHDA and CDR2 SQIVND (reference sequence). The CDR3 reads CASSIFRRGGELFF. The CDR3 DNA sequence: TGTGCCAGTAGTATCTTCAGGCGTGGTGGGGAGCTGTTTTTT. Filled out from reference TRBV19 and TRBJ2-2, the complete variable domain reads DGGITQSPKYLFRKEGQNVTLSCEQNLNHDAMYWYRQDPGQGLRLIYYSQIVNDFQKGDIAEGYSVSREKKESFPLTVTSAQKNPTAFYLCASSIFRRGGELFFGEGSRLTVL.

The V gene is TRBV25-1, the J gene TRBJ2-3, with D possibly being TRBD1 (6 bases). The CDR3 consists of 14 residues. Germline assignment: CDR1 MGHDK and CDR2 SYGVNS. Trimming left V 8 bases short and J 4 bases short, with 16 bases between. The CDR3 loop is CASGKTEGADTQYF. DNA for the CDR3: TGTGCCAGCGGAAAGACAGAGGGGGCAGATACGCAGTATTTT.

This chain joins TRBV5-1 and TRBJ2-1; 7 bases match TRBD2. Germline V gene sequence: CDR1 SGHRS, CDR2 YFSETQ. CDR3 length: 16 residues. V shed 3 bases and J 7 bases; nucleotides not matched to a gene: 13. Written as DNA, the CDR3 is TGCGCCAGCAGCTCCTTCGCGGCTAGCGGAGGGAATGAGCAGTTCTTC. This codes for CASSSFAASGGNEQFF.

This clone was picked up one time. This chain joins TRBV28 and TRBJ2-7; D could derive from TRBD1 or TRBD2 (5 bases each). V dropped 3 bases and J dropped 4 bases, with 13 bases sitting between them. CDR1 MDHEN and CDR2 SYDVKM come from the germline V gene. The CDR3 spans 14 residues. In DNA, the CDR3 is TGTGCCAGCAGTTTCCCCGGGGACCTATACGAGCAGTACTTC. Protein product: CASSFPGDLYEQYF.

The chain uses TRBV6-5 and TRBJ2-1, with D possibly being TRBD2 (6 bases). The germline V and J ends were trimmed by 2 bases and 4 bases, with 12 bases remaining between them. The CDR3 totals 15 residues. Germline values: CDR1 MNHEY, CDR2 SVGAGI. CDR3 sequence reads: CASSYGSSGYNEQFF. Written as DNA, the CDR3 is TGTGCCAGCAGTTACGGTAGTAGCGGATACAATGAGCAGTTCTTC.

The J gene is TRBJ1-2, the V gene TRBV18, with a weak D call TRBD1 (5 bases). The CDR3 covers 15 residues. Trimming cost V 2 bases and J 0 bases, with 10 bases left between them. Looked up from germline, CDR1 is KGHSH and CDR2 is LQKENI. The CDR3 DNA reads TGTGCCAGCTCACCAATGGGGGATACTAACTATGGCTACACCTTC. Translation gives CASSPMGDTNYGYTF.

The J gene is TRBJ2-2, the V gene TRBV5-4, with D possibly matching TRBD1 (5 bases). Trimming took off 0 bases at V and 3 bases at J, with 9 bases between the two ends. From germline, CDR1 is SGHNT and CDR2 YYREEE (reference sequence). The CDR3 consists of 15 residues. This CDR3 is CASSLAGADTGELFF. The CDR3 DNA reads as TGTGCCAGCAGCTTGGCTGGGGCGGACACCGGGGAGCTGTTTTTT.

A note on this clone: Distinct nucleotide sequences in the sample also encode this CDR3. The chain combines TRBV6-6 with TRBJ2-7; D is undetermined. CDR1 MNHNY and CDR2 SVGAGI come from the germline V gene (reference sequence). The CDR3 is 13 amino acids. V was cut by 0 bases and J by 4 bases, with 7 bases left in between. CDR3 DNA sequence: TGTGCCAGCAGTTACTCGAAGGTGTACGAGCAGTACTTC. It specifies CASSYSKVYEQYF.

The rearrangement links TRBV7-3 to TRBJ1-1, with D unclear. The ends were cut back, 1 base at V and 4 bases at J, with 7 bases in the middle. The CDR3 runs to 13 residues. CDR1 and CDR2 (germline): SGHTA, FQGTGA. CDR3 bases: TGTGCCAGCAGCTTAATGGAGGGCACTGAAGCTTTCTTT. It codes for CASSLMEGTEAFF.

The V and J genes are TRBV4-3 and TRBJ1-4; no firm D call. Germline V gene data show CDR1 as LGHNA and CDR2 as YSLEER. This CDR3 has 16 residues. V lost 4 bases and J 0 bases, leaving 12 bases between the germline ends. CDR3 residues: CASSLLYGATNEKLFF. The CDR3 DNA follows: TGCGCCAGCAGCCTCCTGTACGGTGCAACTAATGAAAAACTGTTTTTT.

The chain carries TRBV4-2 and TRBJ2-7; either TRBD1 or TRBD2 may fit D (5 bases each). Germline loops: CDR1 LGHNA, CDR2 YNFKEQ. The CDR3 is 15 residues long. The V end was cut by 0 bases, the J end by 7 bases, with 16 bases between. Here the CDR3 DNA reads TGTGCCAGCAGCCAAGATCTTTATAGGTGGGGGGAGCAGTACTTC. This encodes CASSQDLYRWGEQYF.